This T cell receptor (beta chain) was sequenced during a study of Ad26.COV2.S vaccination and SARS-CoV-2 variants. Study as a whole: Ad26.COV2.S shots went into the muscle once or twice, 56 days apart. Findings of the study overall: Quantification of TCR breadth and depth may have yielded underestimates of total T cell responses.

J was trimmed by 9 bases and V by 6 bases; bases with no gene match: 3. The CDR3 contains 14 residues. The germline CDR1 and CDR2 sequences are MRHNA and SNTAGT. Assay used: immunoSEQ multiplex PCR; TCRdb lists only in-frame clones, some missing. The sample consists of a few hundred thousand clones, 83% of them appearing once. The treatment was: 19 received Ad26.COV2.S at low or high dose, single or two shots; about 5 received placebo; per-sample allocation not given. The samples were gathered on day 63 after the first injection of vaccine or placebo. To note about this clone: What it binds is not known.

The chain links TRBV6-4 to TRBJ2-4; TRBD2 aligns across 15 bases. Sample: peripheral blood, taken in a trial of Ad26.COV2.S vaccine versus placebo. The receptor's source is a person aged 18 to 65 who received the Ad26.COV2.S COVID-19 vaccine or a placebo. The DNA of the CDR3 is TGTGCCAGCAGCGTGGGACTAGCGGGAGGCATTCAGTACTTC. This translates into CASSVGLAGGIQYF.